This T cell receptor beta chain stems from a study of blood T cell repertoires in COVID-19 (dated by TCRdb to about 2020). At the level of the whole study: Samples from collaborators originated in the United States, Italy and Spain and spanned both the acute and convalescent phases of COVID-19. The prospective study material was composed of cDNA or gDNA derived from T cells, B-cell-depleted T cells, or PBMCs. Where HLA class I and class II types were available, the types were taken from metadata supplied by the sample provider, not from assay-based typing. The repertoires were made available in a free public database intended to serve as a resource for research on the immune response to SARS-CoV-2. Deeply sampled blood TCRbeta repertoires from subjects exposed to, actively infected with, or recovered from COVID-19 were included in the dataset. Sample metadata almost always included a de-identified subject ID, COVID-19 status, age in years and sex. Samples were obtained from the ongoing ImmuneRACE study (first 160 participants) and from over 1,000 subjects provided by 6 global collaborators.

V was cut back by 4 bases and J by 5 bases, leaving a gap of 12 bases between them. CDR1 and CDR2 are read off the germline V gene (reference sequence) as SGHKS and YYEKEE. The CDR3 sequence holds 14 residues, the cysteine and phenylalanine included. The only DNA kept is the CDR3, 42 bases in frame from the first base. TCRbeta CDR3 regions were amplified from genomic DNA using the immunoSEQ Assay, a bias-controlled multiplex PCR. The original pipeline was this. Nucleated cell counts per sample were estimated from amplification of reference gene primers within the assay. Sequence reads were collapsed and filtered to measure the absolute abundance of every unique TCRbeta CDR3 rearrangement. For each sample, productive Simpson clonality was calculated as the square root of Simpson's diversity index over productive rearrangements. TCRdb stores this immuneACCESS table with in-frame sequences only. Part of the clones is absent; in the studies checked, under half of the shortfall reflects unresolved V genes, and no reason is known for the rest. V and J calls and clone size follow that table, whereas D and trimming were derived from the DNA. The table for this sample lists 100,000 to 150,000 clones; 84% of them were counted only once. The ten most abundant clones make up more than 1.4% of the sample.

As to this clone: Its specific antigen is unknown. Per-base quality was not reported, and no clone a single base away is much larger than it.

Collaborating institutions collected whole blood in K2EDTA tubes following their own protocols. For TCRbeta analysis, collaborators shipped samples as frozen whole blood, isolated PBMCs, or DNA extracted from either of those sample types. Results the study describes overall, beyond this receptor: The quantity of clinical and demographic metadata differed by source and by participant and was supplied without curation.

This receptor was obtained from a man in his fifties or sixties with acute or convalescent COVID-19. What was sequenced was peripheral blood. The rearranged chain carries TRBV5-5 and TRBJ1-4, with the D gene not clear enough to name. The DNA sequence is as follows: TGTGCCAGCAGCCAGGAAGGTATAAATGAAAAACTGTTTTTT. Its protein product is CASSQEGINEKLFF. Extended through the reference TRBV5-5 and TRBJ1-4 proteins, this CDR3 yields the full variable domain: DAGVTQSPTHLIKTRGQQVTLRCSPISGHKSVSWYQQVLGQGPQFIFQYYEKEERGRGNFPDRFSARQFPNYSSELNVNALLLGDSALYLCASSQEGINEKLFFGSGTQLSVL.